The 28 T cell receptor beta chains below were found in one sample sequenced in a study of control samples from healthy donors and cancer patients. The method was immunoSEQ multiplex PCR; TCRdb's version includes in-frame clones alone and lacks a portion of them. The sample has fewer than 200,000 clones, roughly nine tenths seen once. The specimen was blood. The source is a man aged 25 to 45 in good health.

This clone was observed many times. The CDR3 protein is CASSVGSQGAGYEQYF. The DNA of the CDR3 is TGTGCCAGCAGCGTGGGCTCACAGGGGGCAGGCTACGAGCAGTACTTC. The chain links TRBV9 to TRBJ2-7; 9 nucleotides line up with TRBD1. CDR1 is SGDLS and CDR2 is YYNGEE in the germline V gene. The CDR3 runs 16 residues. V was pared by 2 bases and J by 3 bases, with 9 bases of the junction left unmatched.

The V gene is TRBV28, the J gene TRBJ2-7, with D unclear. The CDR3 loop spans 11 amino acids. Germline CDR1 MDHEN, CDR2 SYDVKM. V was pared by 7 bases and J by 4 bases, with 8 bases between. This CDR3 reads CASISGYEQYF. In nucleotides, the CDR3 is TGTGCCAGCATATCCGGGTACGAGCAGTACTTC.

This chain links TRBV7-2 with TRBJ1-1, with 9 bases that match TRBD1. Germline V lookup: CDR1 SGHTA, CDR2 FQGNSA. The CDR3 length is 14 residues. V gave up 1 base and J gave up 12 bases; unmatched junction bases: 9. This CDR3 is CASSLGRTGVETFF. For the CDR3, the DNA is TGTGCCAGCAGCTTAGGTCGGACAGGGGTCGAGACTTTCTTT.

The V and J genes are TRBV5-4 and TRBJ2-7, with D perhaps TRBD2 (6 bases). The CDR3 is made up of 14 amino acids. Between the trimmed V and J ends, which lost 4 bases and 4 bases, there was a span of 15 bases. Germline V gives CDR1 SGHNT, CDR2 YYREEE (reference sequence). CDR3: CASSAEGPGYEQYF. DNA for the CDR3: TGTGCCAGCAGCGCGGAGGGCCCGGGGTACGAGCAGTACTTC.

In this sample, this clone turned up once. V is TRBV6-2 or TRBV6-3 and J is TRBJ2-7; D unresolved. The CDR3 spans 13 residues. Per germline, CDR1 MNHEY and CDR2 SVGEGT. V was clipped by 5 bases and J by 0 bases, with 8 bases between them. CDR3 sequence: CASSRRSSYEQYF. The CDR3, as DNA: TGTGCCAGCAGTCGCAGGAGCTCCTACGAGCAGTACTTC.

The genes are TRBV6-6 and TRBJ1-4; no firm D call. CDR1 and CDR2 from the germline V gene are MNHNY and SVGAGI (reference sequence). This CDR3 is built from 14 residues. The V and J ends lost 0 bases and 3 bases respectively, with 5 bases between them. The CDR3 coding sequence is TGTGCCAGCAGTTACTCGCCGGCTAATGAAAAACTGTTTTTT. Its protein product is CASSYSPANEKLFF.

CDR3 region: CASNDLRDWLAKNIQYF. Here the CDR3 DNA reads TGTGCCAGCAACGATCTCCGGGACTGGCTAGCCAAAAACATTCAGTACTTC. V usage is TRBV25-1 and J usage is TRBJ2-4; possibly TRBD2 for D (6 bases). V lost 7 bases, J lost 0 bases, and 19 bases lay in between. The germline CDR1 and CDR2 sequences are MGHDK and SYGVNS. The CDR3 sequence is 17 residues long.

This chain joins TRBV7-9 and TRBJ2-5; D is uncertain. The CDR3 totals 13 residues. V lost 1 base and J 5 bases, leaving 8 bases between the germline ends. The germline CDR1 and CDR2 sequences are SEHNR and FQNEAQ (reference sequence). CDR3 loop: CASSLVGGETQYF. The CDR3 nucleotides read TGTGCCAGCAGCTTAGTAGGCGGCGAGACCCAGTACTTC. The full variable domain, completed using reference TRBV7-9 and TRBJ2-5, is DTGVSQNPRHKITKRGQNVTFRCDPISEHNRLYWYRQTLGQGPEFLTYFQNEAQLEKSRLLSDRFSAERPKGSFSTLEIQRTEQGDSAMYLCASSLVGGETQYFGPGTRLLVL.

The rearrangement uses TRBV28 and TRBJ1-1; the D is unclear. Per germline, CDR1 MDHEN and CDR2 SYDVKM. V lost 4 bases and J 10 bases, leaving 10 bases between the germline ends. This CDR3 region has 11 residues. The CDR3 DNA reads TGTGCCAGCAGTTACAAGGGTGCAGCTTTCTTT. Protein sequence: CASSYKGAAFF.

This chain links TRBV18 with TRBJ2-2, with TRBD2 matching over 8 bases. Trimming removed 1 base from V and 4 bases from J; junction bases left unmatched: 2. This CDR3 has 15 amino acids. Germline assignment: CDR1 KGHSH and CDR2 LQKENI. Here the CDR3 reads CASSPRLAGTGELFF. Here the CDR3 DNA reads TGTGCCAGCTCACCACGCCTAGCGGGCACCGGGGAGCTGTTTTTT.

The chain is built from TRBV19 and TRBJ1-5, with unresolved D. This CDR3 contains 16 residues. Germline CDR1 and CDR2: LNHDA and SQIVND (reference sequence). Between the trimmed V and J ends, which lost 4 bases and 2 bases, there was a span of 15 bases. The CDR3 sequence is CASSTFPWGGNQPQHF. The DNA of the CDR3 is TGTGCCAGTAGTACCTTCCCCTGGGGAGGCAATCAGCCCCAGCATTTT.

The chain couples TRBV2 to TRBJ2-6; D unresolved. The CDR3 has 13 residues. Per the germline V gene, CDR1 is SNHLY and CDR2 is FYNNEI. V was trimmed by 3 bases and J by 2 bases, leaving 2 bases between them. CDR3 nucleotide sequence: TGTGCCAGCAGTGATGCTGGGGCCAACGTCCTGACTTTC. This gives the protein CASSDAGANVLTF.

The count of this clone is one. Germline and junction disagree at one end, which may indicate a read error. This chain connects TRBV14 to TRBJ2-7; D is perhaps TRBD1 (6 bases). CDR1 is SGHDN, CDR2 FVKESK, per germline. This CDR3 spans 18 amino acids. The CDR3 region is CGIAPAAKTGHTYGEQYF. CDR3 in DNA: TGCGGAATCGCGCCAGCAGCCAAGACGGGACATACTTACGGGGAGCAGTACTTC.

This clone was found once. The V and J genes are TRBV10-1 and TRBJ2-7; no clear D. The CDR3 has 11 amino acids. Germline V gives CDR1 WNHNN, CDR2 SYGVQD (reference sequence). The V gene lost 0 bases and the J gene lost 7 bases, with 4 bases spanning the gap. CDR3 nucleotides: TGCGCCAGCAGTGAGTCAGGGGAGCAGTACTTC. As protein: CASSESGEQYF.

The chain joins TRBV19 to TRBJ2-3; weak D call: TRBD2 (6 bases). The V gene lost 8 bases and the J gene lost 2 bases, with 17 bases spanning the gap. CDR3 length: 15 residues. CDR1 and CDR2 (germline): LNHDA, SQIVND (reference sequence). The CDR3 is CASSAAGRATDTQYF. The CDR3 DNA sequence: TGTGCCAGTTCTGCAGCGGGTCGTGCCACAGATACGCAGTATTTT.

This chain links TRBV4-1 with TRBJ1-3; weak D call: TRBD1 (5 bases). This CDR3 is 16 amino acids long. Germline loops: CDR1 MGHRA, CDR2 YSYEKL. Trimming pared 6 bases from V and 9 bases from J, leaving 24 bases between. CDR3 protein: CASSPPIQEGGGTIYF. CDR3 sequence (DNA): TGCGCCAGCAGTCCCCCGATACAGGAAGGAGGAGGCACCATATATTTT.

The CDR3 loop is CSATTANEQFF. The CDR3 DNA follows: TGCAGCGCGACGACAGCGAATGAGCAGTTCTTC. The chain joins TRBV29-1 to TRBJ2-1; tentative D call: TRBD1 (5 bases). Germline V CDR1 and CDR2: SQVTM, ANQGSEA. Trimming removed 7 bases at V and 7 bases at J, with 11 bases between. The CDR3 covers 11 residues.

The rearrangement links TRBV7-7 to TRBJ2-7; D unclear. This CDR3 comprises 15 residues. With 1 base removed from V and 0 bases from J, the gap between germline ends came to 10 bases. Germline V CDR1 and CDR2: SSHAT, FNYEAQ (reference sequence). Written as DNA, the CDR3 is TGTGCCAGCAGCTTAGGCAAGGGTAACTCCTACGAGCAGTACTTC. It translates to CASSLGKGNSYEQYF.

The J gene is TRBJ2-3, the V gene TRBV5-1, with TRBD2 as a possible D gene (5 bases). This CDR3 comprises 16 residues. V was pared by 1 base and J by 2 bases, with 14 bases between. The V gene's germline CDR1 is SGHRS and CDR2 YFSETQ. CDR3 protein: CASSLSVALLTDTQYF. The CDR3 DNA reads TGCGCCAGCAGCTTGTCCGTAGCGCTCCTCACAGATACGCAGTATTTT. Full variable domain (rest looked up from reference TRBV5-1 and TRBJ2-3): KAGVTQTPRYLIKTRGQQVTLSCSPISGHRSVSWYQQTPGQGLQFLFEYFSETQRNKGNFPGRFSGRQFSNSRSEMNVSTLELGDSALYLCASSLSVALLTDTQYFGPGTRLTVL.

The chain carries TRBV11-2 and TRBJ2-3; D ambiguous. This CDR3 region has 11 residues. Per germline, CDR1 SGHAT and CDR2 FQNNGV. The V end lost 5 bases, the J end lost 5 bases, and 5 bases lay between the germline ends. The CDR3, as DNA: TGTGCCAGCAGCCCGGTAGATACGCAGTATTTT. Translated, it gives CASSPVDTQYF.

V usage is TRBV27 and J usage is TRBJ1-2, with D tentatively TRBD1 (5 bases). Germline V gene data show CDR1 as MNHEY and CDR2 as SMNVEV (reference sequence). Trimming removed 6 bases from V and 10 bases from J, with 27 bases in between. The CDR3 has 16 amino acids. CDR3 loop: CASSGLGTPGSRAYTF. In nucleotides, the CDR3 is TGTGCCAGCAGCGGTCTTGGGACTCCCGGATCGAGGGCCTACACCTTC.

The CDR3 nucleotides read TGTGCCAGCAGCCTTAGGACAGGGCAAGATACGCAGTATTTT. It is translated as CASSLRTGQDTQYF. The genes are TRBV9 and TRBJ2-3; TRBD1 matches at 8 bases. V trimming: 4 bases; J trimming: 5 bases; junction bases outside the gene matches: 6. Germline V gives CDR1 SGDLS, CDR2 YYNGEE. This CDR3 has 14 amino acids.

The rearrangement joins TRBV5-5 to TRBJ2-5, with 8 bases matching TRBD2. V lost 3 bases, J lost 2 bases, and 9 bases stayed unmatched. Per germline, CDR1 SGHKS and CDR2 YYEKEE (reference sequence). CDR3 length equals 16 residues. The CDR3 here is CASSSGRGGQQETQYF. The CDR3 coding sequence is TGTGCCAGCAGCTCTGGCCGGGGGGGCCAACAAGAGACCCAGTACTTC.

The chain carries TRBV11-3 and TRBJ1-1; D gene ambiguous. Germline CDR1 SGHNT, CDR2 YENEEA. Deletions cut 3 bases from V and 5 bases from J, with 10 bases between. The CDR3 spans 13 residues. CDR3 DNA: TGTGCCAGCAGCTTTCGGGGATTTACTGAAGCTTTCTTT. It translates to CASSFRGFTEAFF.

The rearrangement uses TRBV7-2 and TRBJ2-3; 8 nucleotides match TRBD2. Germline V gene lookup returns CDR1 SGHTA and CDR2 FQGNSA. Trimming removed 8 bases from V and 4 bases from J; junction bases left unmatched: 11. This CDR3 is built from 15 residues. In DNA, the CDR3 is TGTGCCAGCGCAGAACCGGGAGGGCCAGCAGATACGCAGTATTTT. This translates into CASAEPGGPADTQYF.

The rearrangement uses TRBV11-1 and TRBJ2-1; D is uncertain. Trimming took 3 bases from V and 1 from J, leaving 13 bases between them. The length of the CDR3 is 16 residues. The V gene's germline CDR1 is SGHAT and CDR2 FQDESV (reference sequence). This chain's CDR3 is CASSFGTIASYNEQFF. CDR3 DNA sequence: TGTGCCAGCAGCTTCGGAACGATAGCATCCTACAATGAGCAGTTCTTC.

The V and J genes are TRBV7-9 and TRBJ1-2; the D gene is possibly TRBD1 (5 bases). Germline-derived CDR1 and CDR2 are SEHNR and FQNEAQ (reference sequence). CDR3 length: 14 residues. The V end lost 3 bases, the J end lost 4 bases, and 12 bases lay between the germline ends. CDR3 nucleotide sequence: TGTGCCAGCAGCTTGGGGGGACTTGGCTATGGCTACACCTTC. Residues: CASSLGGLGYGYTF.

The rearrangement uses TRBV7-8 and TRBJ2-1; D is tentatively TRBD1 or TRBD2 (6 bases each). CDR3 length equals 13 residues. V gave up 6 bases and J gave up 5 bases, with 11 bases separating them. CDR1 and CDR2 (germline): SGHVS, FQNEAQ. The CDR3 spells CASRTGGNNEQFF. CDR3 coding DNA: TGTGCCAGCAGAACCGGGGGCAACAATGAGCAGTTCTTC.